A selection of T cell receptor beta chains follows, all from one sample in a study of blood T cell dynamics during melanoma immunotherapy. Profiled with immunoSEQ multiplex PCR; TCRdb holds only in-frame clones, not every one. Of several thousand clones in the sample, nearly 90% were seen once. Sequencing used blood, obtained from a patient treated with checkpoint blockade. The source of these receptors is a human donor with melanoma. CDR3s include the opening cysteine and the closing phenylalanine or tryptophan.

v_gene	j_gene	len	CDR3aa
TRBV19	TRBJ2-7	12	CASSQGASEQYF
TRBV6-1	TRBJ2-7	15	CASTSTRSGSYEQYF
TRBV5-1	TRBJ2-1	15	CASSRVAGSYNEQFF
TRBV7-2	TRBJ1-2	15	CASSLGVGEGGGYTF
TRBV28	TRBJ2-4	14	CASRLPLAKNIQYF
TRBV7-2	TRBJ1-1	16	CASSPRSGGASTEAFF
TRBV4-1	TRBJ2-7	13	CASSQDVTSLEYF
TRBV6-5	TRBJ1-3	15	CASSYRPAQGNTIYF
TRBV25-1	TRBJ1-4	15	CASSAQNRGDEKLFF
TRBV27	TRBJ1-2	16	CASTRSTGQGIDGYTF
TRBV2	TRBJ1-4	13	CASTPGGGEKLFF
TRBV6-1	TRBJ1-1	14	CASSTGTGGTEAFF
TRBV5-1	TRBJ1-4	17	CASSLTPGGTHNEKLFF
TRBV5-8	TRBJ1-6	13	CASRDTHNSPLHF
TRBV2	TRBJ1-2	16	CASSEDSEPLNYGYTF
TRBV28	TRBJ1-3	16	CASSLQGVGTGNTIYF
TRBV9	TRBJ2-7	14	CASSKSGKADEQYF
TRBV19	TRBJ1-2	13	CASYDRDAYGYTF
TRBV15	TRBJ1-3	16	CATSRVQLATGNTIYF
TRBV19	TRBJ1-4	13	CASRGQGAEKLFF
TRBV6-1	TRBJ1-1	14	CASSEQGGNTEAFF
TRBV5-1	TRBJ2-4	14	CASSARTGEDIQYF
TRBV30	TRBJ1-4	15	CAWSGLKPTNEKLFF
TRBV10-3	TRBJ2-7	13	CAIQAGDPYEQYF
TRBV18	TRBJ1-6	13	CASSQGGDSPLHF
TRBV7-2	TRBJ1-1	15	CASTPSAHLNTEAFF
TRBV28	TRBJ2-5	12	CASSLVSKTQYF
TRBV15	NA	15	CATSRPPAGFYEQYF
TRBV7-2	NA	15	CASSFLRGDLYEQYF
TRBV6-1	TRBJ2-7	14	CASSSSSGTYEQYF
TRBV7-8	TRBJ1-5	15	CASSLVKGGGQPQHF
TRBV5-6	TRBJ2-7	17	CASTIYDTPSFSYEQYF
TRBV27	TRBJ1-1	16	CASSLLGGGRDTEAFF
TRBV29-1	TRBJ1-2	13	CSVLEGATGGYTF
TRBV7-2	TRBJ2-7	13	CASSLNRAYEQYF